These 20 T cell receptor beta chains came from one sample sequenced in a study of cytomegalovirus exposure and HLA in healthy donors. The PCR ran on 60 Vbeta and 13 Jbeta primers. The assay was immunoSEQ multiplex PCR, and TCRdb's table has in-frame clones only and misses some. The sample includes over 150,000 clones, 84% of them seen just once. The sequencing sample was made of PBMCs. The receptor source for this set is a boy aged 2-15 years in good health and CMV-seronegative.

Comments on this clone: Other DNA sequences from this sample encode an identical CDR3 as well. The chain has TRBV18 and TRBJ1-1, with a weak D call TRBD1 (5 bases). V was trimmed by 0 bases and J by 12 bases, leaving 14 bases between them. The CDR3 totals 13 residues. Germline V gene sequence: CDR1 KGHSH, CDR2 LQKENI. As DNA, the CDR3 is TGTGCCAGCTCACCACCGGACACGGGTGGGACTTTCTTT. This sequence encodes CASSPPDTGGTFF.

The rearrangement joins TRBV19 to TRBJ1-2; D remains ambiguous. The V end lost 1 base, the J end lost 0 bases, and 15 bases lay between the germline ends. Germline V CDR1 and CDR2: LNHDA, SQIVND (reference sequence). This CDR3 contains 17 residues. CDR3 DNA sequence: TGTGCCAGTAGTATAGGGACGGGAAGACTGGCTAACTATGGCTACACCTTC. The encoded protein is CASSIGTGRLANYGYTF.

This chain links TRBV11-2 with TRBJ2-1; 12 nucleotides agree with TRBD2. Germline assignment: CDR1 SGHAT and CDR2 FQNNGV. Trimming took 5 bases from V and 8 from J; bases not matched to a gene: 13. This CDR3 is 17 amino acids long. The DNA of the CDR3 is TGTGCCAGCAGCGTAACCAATCTAGCGGGAGGGAACGATGAGCAGTTCTTC. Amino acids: CASSVTNLAGGNDEQFF. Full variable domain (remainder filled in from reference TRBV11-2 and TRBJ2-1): EAGVAQSPRYKIIEKRQSVAFWCNPISGHATLYWYQQILGQGPKLLIQFQNNGVVDDSQLPKDRFSAERLKGVDSTLKIQPAKLEDSAVYLCASSVTNLAGGNDEQFFGPGTRLTVL.

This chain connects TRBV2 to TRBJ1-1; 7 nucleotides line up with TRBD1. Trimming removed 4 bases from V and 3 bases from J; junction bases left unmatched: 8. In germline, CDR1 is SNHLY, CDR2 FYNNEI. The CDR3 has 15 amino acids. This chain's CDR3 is CASSGQGVEDTEAFF. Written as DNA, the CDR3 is TGTGCCAGCAGTGGACAGGGTGTTGAGGACACTGAAGCTTTCTTT. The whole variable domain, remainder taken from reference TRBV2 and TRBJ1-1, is EPEVTQTPSHQVTQMGQEVILRCVPISNHLYFYWYRQILGQKVEFLVSFYNNEISEKSEIFDDQFSVERPDGSNFTLKIRSTKLEDSAMYFCASSGQGVEDTEAFFGQGTRLTVV.

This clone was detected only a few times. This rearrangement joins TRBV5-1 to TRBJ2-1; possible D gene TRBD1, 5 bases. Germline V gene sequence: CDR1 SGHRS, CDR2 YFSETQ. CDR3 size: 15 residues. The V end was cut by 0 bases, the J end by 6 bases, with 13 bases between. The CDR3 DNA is TGCGCCAGCAGCTTGGAACAGGCTGGGGTCAATGAGCAGTTCTTC. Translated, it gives CASSLEQAGVNEQFF.

The DNA for the CDR3 is TGTGCCAGCTCACCACATTTTGGGGGCGGGAGGGCCGCCGCTGAGCAGTTCTTC. Its protein is CASSPHFGGGRAAAEQFF. V usage is TRBV18 and J usage is TRBJ2-1, with 9 bases aligning to TRBD2. V shed 1 base and J 9 bases; nucleotides not matched to a gene: 16. The CDR3 is 18 amino acids. Germline CDR1 and CDR2: KGHSH and LQKENI. The full variable domain, rest sourced from reference TRBV18 and TRBJ2-1, is NAGVMQNPRHLVRRRGQEARLRCSPMKGHSHVYWYRQLPEEGLKFMVYLQKENIIDESGMPKERFSAEFPKEGPSILRIQQVVRGDSAAYFCASSPHFGGGRAAAEQFFGPGTRLTVL.

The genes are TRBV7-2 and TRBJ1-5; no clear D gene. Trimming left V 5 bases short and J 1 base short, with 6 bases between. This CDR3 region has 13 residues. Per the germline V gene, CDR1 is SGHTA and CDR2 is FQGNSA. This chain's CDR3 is CASSPMSNQPQHF. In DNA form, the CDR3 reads TGTGCCAGCAGCCCTATGAGCAATCAGCCCCAGCATTTT.

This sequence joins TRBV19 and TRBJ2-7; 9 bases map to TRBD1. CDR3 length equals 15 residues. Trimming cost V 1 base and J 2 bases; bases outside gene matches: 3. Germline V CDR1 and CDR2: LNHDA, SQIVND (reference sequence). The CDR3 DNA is TGTGCCAGTAGTATAGGGACAGGGGCTACCTACGAGCAGTACTTC. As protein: CASSIGTGATYEQYF.

The CDR3 DNA sequence: TGTGCCAGCAGTGAAGGCTGGGAGGGGACCGGGGAGCTGTTTTTT. It is translated as CASSEGWEGTGELFF. This chain links TRBV6-1 with TRBJ2-2, with 7 bases that match TRBD2. V trimming: 1 base; J trimming: 5 bases; junction bases outside the gene matches: 4. This CDR3 spans 15 amino acids. Per the germline V gene, CDR1 is MNHNS and CDR2 is SASEGT.

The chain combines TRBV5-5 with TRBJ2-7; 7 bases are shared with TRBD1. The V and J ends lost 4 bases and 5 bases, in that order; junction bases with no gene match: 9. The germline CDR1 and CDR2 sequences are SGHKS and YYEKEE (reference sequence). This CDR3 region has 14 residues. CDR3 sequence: CASSPRAGGNEQYF. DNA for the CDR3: TGTGCCAGCAGCCCACGTGCAGGGGGAAACGAGCAGTACTTC.

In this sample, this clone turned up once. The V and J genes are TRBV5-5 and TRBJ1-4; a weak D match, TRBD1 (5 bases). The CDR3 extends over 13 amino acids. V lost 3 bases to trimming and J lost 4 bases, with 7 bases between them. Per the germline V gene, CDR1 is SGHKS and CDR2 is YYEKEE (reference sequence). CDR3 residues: CASSSQGNEKLFF. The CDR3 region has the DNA TGTGCCAGCAGCTCCCAGGGTAATGAAAAACTGTTTTTT.

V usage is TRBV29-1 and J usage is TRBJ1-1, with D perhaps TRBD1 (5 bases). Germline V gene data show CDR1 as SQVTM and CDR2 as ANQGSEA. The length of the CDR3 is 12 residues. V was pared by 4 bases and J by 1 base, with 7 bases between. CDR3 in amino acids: CSVGTKNTEAFF. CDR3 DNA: TGCAGCGTTGGGACAAAGAACACTGAAGCTTTCTTT. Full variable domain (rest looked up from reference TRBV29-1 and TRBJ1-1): SAVISQKPSRDICQRGTSLTIQCQVDSQVTMMFWYRQQPGQSLTLIATANQGSEATYESGFVIDKFPISRPNLTFSTLTVSNMSPEDSSIYLCSVGTKNTEAFFGQGTRLTVV.

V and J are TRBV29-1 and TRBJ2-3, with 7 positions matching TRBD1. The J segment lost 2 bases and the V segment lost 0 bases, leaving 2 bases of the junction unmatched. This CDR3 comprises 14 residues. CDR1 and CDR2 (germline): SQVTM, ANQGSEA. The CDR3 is CSVEDDRDTDTQYF. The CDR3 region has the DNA TGCAGCGTTGAAGATGACAGGGACACAGATACGCAGTATTTT.

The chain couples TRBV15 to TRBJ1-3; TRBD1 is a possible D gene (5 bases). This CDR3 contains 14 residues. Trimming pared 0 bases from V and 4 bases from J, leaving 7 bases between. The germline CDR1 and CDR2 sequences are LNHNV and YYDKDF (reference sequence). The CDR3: CATSREYRGNTIYF. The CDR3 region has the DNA TGTGCCACCAGCAGAGAATACAGGGGAAACACCATATATTTT.

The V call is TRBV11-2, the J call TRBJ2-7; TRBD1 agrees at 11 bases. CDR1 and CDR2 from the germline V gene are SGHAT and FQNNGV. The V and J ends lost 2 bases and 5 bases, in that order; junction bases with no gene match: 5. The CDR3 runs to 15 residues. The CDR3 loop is CASSLRGTGGNEQYF. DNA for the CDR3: TGTGCCAGCAGCTTAAGAGGGACAGGGGGTAACGAGCAGTACTTC.

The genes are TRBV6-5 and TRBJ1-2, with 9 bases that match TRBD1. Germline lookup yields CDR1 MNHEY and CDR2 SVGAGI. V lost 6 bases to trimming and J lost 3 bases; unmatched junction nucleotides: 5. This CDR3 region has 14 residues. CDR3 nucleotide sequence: TGTGCCAGCAGCCAAACAGGGGGCGACTATGGCTACACCTTC. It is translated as CASSQTGGDYGYTF.

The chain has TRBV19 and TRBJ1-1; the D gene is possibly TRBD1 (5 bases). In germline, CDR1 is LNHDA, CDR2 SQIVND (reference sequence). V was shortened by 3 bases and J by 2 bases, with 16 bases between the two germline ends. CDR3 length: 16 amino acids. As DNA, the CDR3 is TGTGCCAGTAGTATCGGGGGGGTTCCCGCAAACACTGAAGCTTTCTTT. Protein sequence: CASSIGGVPANTEAFF.

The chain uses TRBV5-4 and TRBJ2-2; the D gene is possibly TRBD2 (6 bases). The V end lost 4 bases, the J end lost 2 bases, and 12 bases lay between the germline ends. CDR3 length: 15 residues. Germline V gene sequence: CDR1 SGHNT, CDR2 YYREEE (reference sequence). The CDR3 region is CASSPTSRNTGELFF. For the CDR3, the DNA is TGTGCCAGCAGCCCGACTAGTCGAAACACCGGGGAGCTGTTTTTT.

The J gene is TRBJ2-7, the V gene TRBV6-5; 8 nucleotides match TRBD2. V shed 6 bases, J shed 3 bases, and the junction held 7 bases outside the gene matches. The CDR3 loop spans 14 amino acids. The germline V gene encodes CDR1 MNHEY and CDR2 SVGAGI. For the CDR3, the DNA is TGTGCCAGCAGCACCGGGACTAGAGTCTACGAGCAGTACTTC. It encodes CASSTGTRVYEQYF.

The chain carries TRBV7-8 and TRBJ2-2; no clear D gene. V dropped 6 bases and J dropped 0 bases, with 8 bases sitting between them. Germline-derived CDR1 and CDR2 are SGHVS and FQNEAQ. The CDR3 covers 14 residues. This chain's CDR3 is CASRHYTNTGELFF. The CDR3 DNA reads TGTGCCAGCAGACACTACACGAACACCGGGGAGCTGTTTTTT.